This T cell receptor beta chain is from a study of blood T cell repertoires in COVID-19. Study summary: The United States, Italy and Spain provided the acute and convalescent COVID-19 samples. Nucleic acid was either cDNA or gDNA, and it came from T cells, B-cell-depleted T cells, or PBMCs.

Original processing notes: Reference gene primers were amplified, and this amplification served to estimate nucleated cell counts. The repertoire was sequenced with immunoSEQ multiplex PCR; TCRdb's copy has only in-frame clones and lacks some. The V and J calls and the clone size are those of that table, but D and trimming were determined from the DNA. The table lists approximately 270,000 clones, about 89% of them singletons. J was trimmed by 1 base and V by 5 bases; bases with no gene match: 5. Germline lookup yields CDR1 MDHEN and CDR2 SYDVKM. The CDR3 contains 15 residues. This chain joins TRBV28 and TRBJ1-1, with 9 bases matching TRBD1. The source material was peripheral blood. This TCR came from a middle-aged man with active or convalescent COVID-19. CDR3 coding DNA: TGTGCCAGCAGTGCCCTGGGACAGGGGAACACTGAAGCTTTCTTT. This sequence encodes CASSALGQGNTEAFF.